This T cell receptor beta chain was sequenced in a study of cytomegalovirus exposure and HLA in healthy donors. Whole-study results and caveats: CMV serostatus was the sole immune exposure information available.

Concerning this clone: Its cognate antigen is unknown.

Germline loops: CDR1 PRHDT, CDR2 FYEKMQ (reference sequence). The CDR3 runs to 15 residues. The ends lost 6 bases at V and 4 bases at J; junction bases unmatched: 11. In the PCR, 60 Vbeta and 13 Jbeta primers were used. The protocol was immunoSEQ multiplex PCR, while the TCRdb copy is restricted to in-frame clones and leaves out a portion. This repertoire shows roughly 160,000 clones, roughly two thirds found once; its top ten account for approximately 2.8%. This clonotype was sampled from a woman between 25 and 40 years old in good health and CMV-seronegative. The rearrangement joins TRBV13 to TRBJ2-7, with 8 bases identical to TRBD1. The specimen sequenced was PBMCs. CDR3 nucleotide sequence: TGTGCCAGCAGTTCCGGACAGGGACAATTATACGAGCAGTACTTC. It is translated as CASSSGQGQLYEQYF.